This T cell receptor beta chain was retrieved from a study of blood T cell repertoires in COVID-19. Per the study methods: From reference gene primer amplification, estimates of nucleated cell counts were derived. Produced via immunoSEQ multiplex PCR; TCRdb's table is partial and in-frame only. That table is the source of V, J and clone size, and D and trimming were worked out from the DNA. The sample lists some 170,000 clones, roughly 87% seen once, with 1% to 1.5% in the top ten. Enrolled through a virtual design, the participants were between 18 and 89 years of age and came from some 25 US areas. Trimming removed 6 bases from V and 1 base from J, with 13 bases in between. This CDR3 is built from 15 residues. Germline values: CDR1 MNHEY, CDR2 SVGAGI.

The rearrangement uses TRBV6-5 and TRBJ2-1; unclear D gene. The sequenced sample consisted of PBMCs or T cells enriched from blood (not recorded which). The sequence derives from a human donor with acute COVID-19. The donor label of this sample is uncertain. CDR3 sequence reads: CASSSGGRSYNEQFF. As DNA, the CDR3 is TGTGCCAGCAGCTCCGGCGGAAGGTCCTACAATGAGCAGTTCTTC.